These 27 T cell receptor beta chains originate from one sample sequenced in a study of T-cell memory formation after mild COVID-19. MiXCR was run by TCRdb on the 5' RACE reads, yielding one entry per CDR3 protein. Counted here are more than 300,000 distinct CDR3 sequences, roughly an eighth occurring once; the ten biggest clones make up 20% to 25%. Input material: PBMCs or a T cell subset sorted from them (not recorded which). The receptor set was obtained from a young man who had mild COVID-19 (a few samples of this study predate the infection). Cell type and time point are not known.

The V gene is TRBV4-1, the J gene TRBJ2-5; TRBD2 agrees at 8 bases. Trimming removed 3 bases from V and 4 bases from J; junction bases left unmatched: 13. CDR3 length: 17 residues. From germline, CDR1 is MGHRA and CDR2 YSYEKL. CDR3 region: CASSQRESGTRGETQYF. In DNA form, the CDR3 reads TGCGCCAGCAGCCAGAGAGAAAGCGGGACTAGGGGAGAGACCCAGTACTTC.

The chain joins TRBV20-1 to TRBJ1-1; tentatively, D is TRBD1 (5 bases). V was pared by 1 base and J by 6 bases, with 15 bases between. This CDR3 has 14 amino acids. The germline CDR1 and CDR2 sequences are DFQATT and SNEGSKA (reference sequence). CDR3 loop: CSARVFGREAEAFF. The CDR3 DNA is TGCAGTGCTAGAGTGTTCGGCAGGGAGGCTGAAGCTTTCTTT.

V usage is TRBV5-1 and J usage is TRBJ1-5, with TRBD1 identical over 10 bases. The trim removed 0 bases at V and 5 bases at J, leaving 5 bases unmatched. CDR3 length: 16 residues. Looked up from germline, CDR1 is SGHRS and CDR2 is YFSETQ. The CDR3 bases are TGCGCCAGCAGCTTGGGGGGACAGGGGTACGATCAGCCCCAGCATTTT. Protein product: CASSLGGQGYDQPQHF.

This clonotype was found a few times. The V call is TRBV5-1, the J call TRBJ1-2, with no clear D. Between the trimmed V and J ends, which lost 4 bases and 7 bases, there was a span of 11 bases. The CDR3 is 12 residues long. Per the germline V gene, CDR1 is SGHRS and CDR2 is YFSETQ. In DNA, the CDR3 is TGCGCCAGCAGCCCCCGCCACGGTGGCTACACCTTC. It is translated as CASSPRHGGYTF. The whole variable domain, remainder taken from reference TRBV5-1 and TRBJ1-2, is KAGVTQTPRYLIKTRGQQVTLSCSPISGHRSVSWYQQTPGQGLQFLFEYFSETQRNKGNFPGRFSGRQFSNSRSEMNVSTLELGDSALYLCASSPRHGGYTFGSGTRLTVV.

This clonotype was seen at least ten times. Relative to the germline gene, one junction end is altered; a read error may explain this. This chain connects TRBV7-7 to TRBJ2-1, with D perhaps TRBD1 or TRBD2 (5 bases each). Germline V lookup: CDR1 SSHAT, CDR2 FNYEAQ (reference sequence). This CDR3 is built from 14 residues. DNA of the CDR3: TGTGCTAGCAGCTACGGACCCGTTGGGGGTGAGCAGTTCTTC. Its translation is CASSYGPVGGEQFF.

The V and J genes are TRBV20-1 and TRBJ2-1; 7 positions agree with TRBD2. The germline gives CDR1 DFQATT, CDR2 SNEGSKA (reference sequence). This CDR3 contains 14 residues. V was clipped by 0 bases and J by 7 bases; unmatched bases: 6. The CDR3 here is CSARDARAGNEQFF. CDR3 coding DNA: TGCAGTGCTAGAGATGCAAGAGCGGGAAATGAGCAGTTCTTC.

The table lists this clonotype with a few counts. This chain joins TRBV2 and TRBJ1-2, with 9 bases fitting TRBD1. Trimming cost V 5 bases and J 8 bases; bases outside gene matches: 12. The CDR3 runs to 15 residues. Per the germline V gene, CDR1 is SNHLY and CDR2 is FYNNEI. CDR3 in amino acids: CASSTGGYRADGYTF. For the CDR3, the DNA is TGTGCCAGCAGTACAGGGGGCTATCGGGCGGACGGCTACACCTTC.

This clonotype was counted between two and nine times. This chain uses TRBV19 with TRBJ2-7; 7 bases are shared with TRBD2. The germline V gene encodes CDR1 LNHDA and CDR2 SQIVND (reference sequence). The trim removed 9 bases at V and 0 bases at J, leaving 11 bases unmatched. There are 15 residues in the CDR3. CDR3 coding DNA: TGTGCCAGCATGTCTCCCGGGGGGAGCTCCTACGAGCAGTACTTC. Translation: CASMSPGGSSYEQYF. Full variable domain (outside the CDR3, taken from reference TRBV19 and TRBJ2-7): DGGITQSPKYLFRKEGQNVTLSCEQNLNHDAMYWYRQDPGQGLRLIYYSQIVNDFQKGDIAEGYSVSREKKESFPLTVTSAQKNPTAFYLCASMSPGGSSYEQYFGPGTRLTVT.

In this sample, this clonotype turned up a few times. The gene calls are TRBV12-3 or TRBV12-4 and TRBJ2-5; 8 nucleotides match TRBD1. CDR3 size: 15 residues. V was pared by 5 bases and J by 4 bases, with 9 bases of the junction left unmatched. CDR3: CASSPGTGRGETQYF. CDR3 nucleotide sequence: TGTGCCAGCAGTCCTGGGACAGGCAGGGGAGAGACCCAGTACTTC.

This clonotype was observed a handful of times. The rearrangement joins TRBV7-8 to TRBJ2-7; perhaps TRBD1 as D (5 bases). Per germline, CDR1 SGHVS and CDR2 FQNEAQ. Trimming cost V 0 bases and J 2 bases, with 8 bases left between them. This CDR3 region has 14 residues. The CDR3 sequence is CASSLAETAYEQYV. Here the CDR3 DNA reads TGTGCCAGCAGCTTAGCGGAGACAGCCTACGAGCAGTACGTC.

This clonotype was seen a few times. V and J are TRBV21-1 and TRBJ2-7; the D call TRBD2 from the table was never checked on the DNA. TRBV21-1 is assigned pseudogene status. The CDR3 sequence is 15 residues long. The CDR3 region is CASKRDSSKDGEQYV. The CDR3 coding sequence is TGTGCCAGCAAACGGGACTCCTCGAAGGACGGCGAGCAGTACGTC.

This clonotype came up many times. The J gene is TRBJ1-1, the V gene TRBV28; D uncertain. V was clipped by 1 base and J by 0 bases, with 15 bases between them. Looked up from germline, CDR1 is MDHEN and CDR2 is SYDVKM. The CDR3 has 17 residues. The CDR3 nucleotides read TGTGCCAGCAGTTTATCCCAGACCAATTTGATGAACACTGAAGCTTTCTTT. This codes for CASSLSQTNLMNTEAFF.

The rearrangement uses TRBV19 and TRBJ2-3; D gene uncertain. The CDR3 length is 16 residues. Per germline, CDR1 LNHDA and CDR2 SQIVND (reference sequence). The V end was cut by 1 base, the J end by 2 bases, with 13 bases between. Here the CDR3 DNA reads TGTGCCAGTAGTATAGCAGGAGCTTCCTTCACAGATACGCAGTATTTT. Translated: CASSIAGASFTDTQYF.

The rearrangement uses TRBV12-3 or TRBV12-4 and TRBJ1-1, with 9 nucleotides matching TRBD1. This CDR3 is 14 amino acids long. V gave up 6 bases and J gave up 5 bases; unmatched junction bases: 7. The CDR3 sequence: CASRLGTGQTEAFF. The CDR3 coding sequence is TGTGCCAGCAGGCTAGGGACAGGGCAAACTGAAGCTTTCTTT.

CDR3 amino acids: CASSQGQSNYGYTF. The CDR3 DNA is TGCGCCAGCAGCCAGGGACAGTCCAACTATGGCTACACCTTC. The chain uses TRBV4-3 and TRBJ1-2, with 7 positions matching TRBD1. Losses at the gene ends were 3 bases for V and 2 bases for J; bases not matched to a gene: 3. Germline loops: CDR1 LGHNA, CDR2 YSLEER. The length of the CDR3 is 14 residues.

The rearrangement joins TRBV7-2 to TRBJ1-2; no clear D. The length of the CDR3 is 14 residues. Trimming pared 2 bases from V and 2 bases from J, leaving 9 bases between. Looked up from germline, CDR1 is SGHTA and CDR2 is FQGNSA. CDR3 sequence reads: CASSLWRVNYGYTF. The CDR3 DNA sequence: TGTGCCAGCAGCTTATGGAGGGTCAACTATGGCTACACCTTC. Based on the CDR3 plus reference TRBV7-2 and TRBJ1-2, the full variable domain is GAGVSQSPSNKVTEKGKDVELRCDPISGHTALYWYRQSLGQGLEFLIYFQGNSAPDKSGLPSDRFSAERTGGSVSTLTIQRTQQEDSAVYLCASSLWRVNYGYTFGSGTRLTVV.

This clonotype was detected a few times. V and J are TRBV5-1 and TRBJ2-1; 12 bases agree with TRBD1. This CDR3 contains 15 residues. Trimming took 0 bases from V and 12 from J; bases not matched to a gene: 7. The germline gives CDR1 SGHRS, CDR2 YFSETQ. CDR3 nucleotides: TGCGCCAGCAGCTTGGCCGGGGGACAGGGGGCCGGGCAGTTCTTC. As protein: CASSLAGGQGAGQFF. The whole variable domain, remainder taken from reference TRBV5-1 and TRBJ2-1, is KAGVTQTPRYLIKTRGQQVTLSCSPISGHRSVSWYQQTPGQGLQFLFEYFSETQRNKGNFPGRFSGRQFSNSRSEMNVSTLELGDSALYLCASSLAGGQGAGQFFGPGTRLTVL.

This clonotype was seen only a few times. This sequence joins TRBV7-9 and TRBJ2-7, with D maybe TRBD2 (5 bases). The V end lost 1 base, the J end lost 3 bases, and 13 bases lay between the germline ends. The germline V gene has CDR1 SEHNR and CDR2 FQNEAQ (reference sequence). CDR3 length: 15 residues. The CDR3 here is CASSLGGIMGYEQYF. CDR3 coding DNA: TGTGCCAGCAGCTTAGGAGGGATAATGGGCTACGAGCAGTACTTC. The full variable domain, rest sourced from reference TRBV7-9 and TRBJ2-7, is DTGVSQNPRHKITKRGQNVTFRCDPISEHNRLYWYRQTLGQGPEFLTYFQNEAQLEKSRLLSDRFSAERPKGSFSTLEIQRTEQGDSAMYLCASSLGGIMGYEQYFGPGTRLTVT.

The chain is built from TRBV6-2 or TRBV6-3 and TRBJ1-6, with D hard to call. V was trimmed by 6 bases and J by 10 bases, leaving 7 bases between them. The CDR3 length is 11 residues. Germline V lookup: CDR1 MNHEY, CDR2 SVGEGT. The CDR3 loop reads CASSAGSPLHF. DNA for the CDR3: TGTGCCAGCAGCGCGGGGTCACCCCTCCACTTT.

This chain joins TRBV12-3 or TRBV12-4 and TRBJ1-1; D ambiguous. This CDR3 contains 10 residues. V lost 5 bases and J 7 bases, leaving 5 bases between the germline ends. Here the CDR3 reads CASSLGEAFF. CDR3 nucleotide sequence: TGTGCCAGCAGTCTGGGTGAAGCTTTCTTT.

Ten or more counts support this clonotype. The chain joins TRBV5-1 to TRBJ1-6; D perhaps matches TRBD1 (5 bases). The CDR3 is 14 residues long. Per the germline V gene, CDR1 is SGHRS and CDR2 is YFSETQ. Trimming pared 0 bases from V and 8 bases from J, leaving 9 bases between. In nucleotides, the CDR3 is TGCGCCAGCAGCTTGGAGGGGCTGGATTCACCCCTCCACTTT. Translation gives CASSLEGLDSPLHF.

The rearrangement joins TRBV10-3 to TRBJ2-7, with D perhaps TRBD1 or TRBD2 (5 bases each). Trimming removed 6 bases at V and 7 bases at J, with 13 bases between. The CDR3 has 12 amino acids. Germline V gene lookup returns CDR1 ENHRY and CDR2 SYGVKD. The CDR3 DNA follows: TGTGCCATCAGGAGGGGTGTGGGGGAGCAGTACTTC. Protein product: CAIRRGVGEQYF.

The sample holds a few counts of this clonotype. V is TRBV20-1 and J is TRBJ1-2; the D is unclear. Germline V gene data show CDR1 as DFQATT and CDR2 as SNEGSKA (reference sequence). There are 14 residues in the CDR3. V lost 6 bases and J 0 bases, leaving 14 bases between the germline ends. DNA of the CDR3: TGCAGTGCCAAGGGCAAGCGGGCTAACTATGGCTACACCTTC. Translated: CSAKGKRANYGYTF.

The chain links TRBV20-1 to TRBJ2-5; maybe TRBD2 (5 bases). The ends were cut back, 6 bases at V and 4 bases at J, with 24 bases in the middle. The length of the CDR3 is 16 residues. Germline V gene data show CDR1 as DFQATT and CDR2 as SNEGSKA (reference sequence). The CDR3, as DNA: TGCAGTGCCATTCGTTCAAGGACTGGATCCGGAGAGACCCAGTACTTC. This gives the protein CSAIRSRTGSGETQYF.

The chain couples TRBV29-1 to TRBJ2-6; the D is unclear. The V gene lost 6 bases and the J gene lost 0 bases, with 6 bases spanning the gap. CDR1 SQVTM and CDR2 ANQGSEA come from the germline V gene. The CDR3 runs 13 residues. CDR3 residues: CSVALSGANVLTF. CDR3 nucleotide sequence: TGCAGCGTGGCTCTCTCTGGGGCCAACGTCCTGACTTTC.

This clonotype was counted only a few times. This chain links TRBV12-3 or TRBV12-4 with TRBJ2-3, with 12 bases that match TRBD2. The V gene end was trimmed by 6 bases and the J gene end by 5 bases; junction bases not matched to a gene: 6. This CDR3 has 15 residues. CDR3 in DNA: TGTGCCAGCAGAGCGACTAGCGGGGGAGGAGATACGCAGTATTTT. It encodes CASRATSGGGDTQYF.

J is TRBJ1-4 and V is TRBV4-3, with 7 positions matching TRBD1. Germline V gene sequence: CDR1 LGHNA, CDR2 YSLEER. This CDR3 comprises 15 residues. The V segment lost 7 bases and the J segment 4 bases; nucleotides outside the gene matches: 9. CDR3 in DNA: TGCGCCAGCAACGCCGGCCACAGGGGTAATGAAAAACTGTTTTTT. It encodes CASNAGHRGNEKLFF.